The 7 T cell receptor beta chains below come from one sample, sequenced in a study of radiotherapy plus CTLA-4 blockade in lung cancer (dated by TCRdb to 2016 to 2018). Library creation used the immunoSEQ multiplex PCR assay. Sourced from immuneACCESS, this table was stored by TCRdb with only in-frame sequences that have V and J called. A share of the clones is absent; for the studies checked, an unresolved V gene accounts for under half, and the remainder has no known explanation. Within this sample are tens of thousands of clones, with around three quarters of them counted one time only. The ten largest account for 8.5% to 10% of the sample. The source material was peripheral blood, sampled from a patient treated with radiotherapy plus ipilimumab. These receptors were obtained from a human donor with non-small cell lung cancer who had a complete response to radiotherapy plus ipilimumab.

The V gene is TRBV7-9, the J gene TRBJ1-2; TRBD1 matches at 8 bases. The CDR3 totals 15 residues. Germline V gene sequence: CDR1 SEHNR, CDR2 FQNEAQ (reference sequence). With V trimmed by 5 bases and J by 7 bases, 12 bases remained unmatched. The CDR3 sequence is CASSPGTGGFSGYTF. DNA for the CDR3: TGTGCCAGCAGCCCGGGGACAGGAGGGTTTAGTGGCTACACCTTC.

The V call is TRBV6-5, the J call TRBJ2-7, with D possibly matching TRBD1 (6 bases). This CDR3 region has 15 residues. The V end was cut by 6 bases, the J end by 4 bases, with 19 bases between. Per germline, CDR1 MNHEY and CDR2 SVGAGI. The CDR3 DNA sequence: TGTGCCAGCAGCCCTCCCCGGGCAGGGGAATACGAGCAGTACTTC. This sequence encodes CASSPPRAGEYEQYF.

The V and J genes are TRBV19 and TRBJ2-7; D may match TRBD1 or TRBD2 (5 bases each). Germline CDR1 LNHDA, CDR2 SQIVND (reference sequence). The germline V and J ends were trimmed by 3 bases and 2 bases, with 8 bases remaining between them. The CDR3 has 13 amino acids. CDR3 loop: CASSMGVPYEQYF. CDR3 sequence (DNA): TGTGCCAGTAGTATGGGGGTACCCTACGAGCAGTACTTC. The full variable domain, rest sourced from reference TRBV19 and TRBJ2-7, is DGGITQSPKYLFRKEGQNVTLSCEQNLNHDAMYWYRQDPGQGLRLIYYSQIVNDFQKGDIAEGYSVSREKKESFPLTVTSAQKNPTAFYLCASSMGVPYEQYFGPGTRLTVT.

This clone was seen just once. The V call is TRBV5-6, the J call TRBJ1-2; 10 bases are shared with TRBD1. V trimming: 3 bases; J trimming: 4 bases; junction bases outside the gene matches: 6. CDR1 and CDR2 (germline): SGHDT, YYEEEE. This CDR3 region has 15 residues. The CDR3 bases are TGTGCCAGCAGCTCGGGGGACAGGGGATTCTATGGCTACACCTTC. It is translated as CASSSGDRGFYGYTF.

CDR3 sequence: CASSKSPGQGATGYTEAFF. The CDR3 bases are TGCGCCAGCAGCAAGTCTCCGGGACAGGGGGCCACTGGGTACACTGAAGCTTTCTTT. The chain recombines TRBV5-1 with TRBJ1-1; 12 bases align to TRBD1. CDR1 SGHRS and CDR2 YFSETQ come from the germline V gene. The V segment lost 4 bases and the J segment 3 bases; nucleotides outside the gene matches: 16. The CDR3 has 19 residues.

The table lists this clone with a count of one. The sample contains more than one DNA sequence encoding this CDR3. The chain uses TRBV7-2 and TRBJ1-5; D gene uncertain. This CDR3 has 12 amino acids. In germline, CDR1 is SGHTA, CDR2 FQGNSA. V was trimmed by 5 bases and J by 8 bases, leaving 10 bases between them. The chain's CDR3 is CASSTRGEPQHF. As DNA, the CDR3 is TGTGCCAGCAGCACCCGGGGTGAGCCCCAGCATTTT.

The V call is TRBV5-1, the J call TRBJ1-2; 7 bases are a match to TRBD1. The CDR3 runs to 14 residues. CDR1 is SGHRS, CDR2 YFSETQ, per germline. V trimming: 0 bases; J trimming: 8 bases; junction bases outside the gene matches: 7. CDR3 residues: CASSLAGTDGGYTF. CDR3 sequence (DNA): TGCGCCAGCAGCTTGGCGGGGACAGATGGCGGCTACACCTTC.